This passage covers 7 T cell receptor beta chains from one sample sequenced in a study of shared clonotypes between healthy human individuals. TCRdb's table, derived via immunoSEQ multiplex PCR, lists solely in-frame clones and lacks some. The sample has millions of clones, more than 80% seen once; the top ten hold around 0.14%. The specimen was naive CD4+ T cells sorted from blood. Subset: CD45RA+ positively selected. The receptors shown here come from a man aged 18 to 29 in good health.

The rearrangement links TRBV6-5 to TRBJ2-5; TRBD2 is a possible D gene (6 bases). The CDR3 length is 14 residues. Germline loops: CDR1 MNHEY, CDR2 SVGAGI. V dropped 6 bases and J dropped 4 bases, with 15 bases sitting between them. The CDR3 loop is CASRLAGSGETQYF. In DNA form, the CDR3 reads TGTGCCAGCAGGCTCGCGGGGTCTGGAGAGACCCAGTACTTC.

The V and J genes are TRBV5-1 and TRBJ2-3; D is ambiguous. V was trimmed by 5 bases and J by 0 bases, leaving 13 bases between them. The CDR3 spans 15 residues. CDR1 and CDR2 from the germline V gene are SGHRS and YFSETQ. In DNA, the CDR3 is TGCGCCAGCAGACCCAGCCGTACTAGCACAGATACGCAGTATTTT. Translation gives CASRPSRTSTDTQYF.

As to this clone: In the same sample, other DNA sequences code for this CDR3. This chain joins TRBV7-9 and TRBJ2-2; D uncertain. Looked up from germline, CDR1 is SEHNR and CDR2 is FQNEAQ (reference sequence). The V end was cut by 5 bases, the J end by 1 base, with 2 bases between. The CDR3 totals 12 residues. CDR3 sequence reads: CASSRNTGELFF. CDR3 coding DNA: TGTGCCAGCAGCCGGAACACCGGGGAGCTGTTTTTT.

The chain has TRBV5-6 and TRBJ2-7; no clear D gene. The CDR3 contains 14 residues. V lost 0 bases, J lost 6 bases, and 13 bases lay in between. Germline CDR1 is SGHDT and CDR2 is YYEEEE. CDR3 loop: CASSLDGQMREQYF. The CDR3, as DNA: TGTGCCAGCAGCTTGGATGGGCAAATGCGCGAGCAGTACTTC.

About this clone itself: One junction end disagrees with the germline gene, perhaps due to a read error. The chain joins TRBV2 to TRBJ1-2; 9 nucleotides line up with TRBD1. Germline CDR1 and CDR2: SNHLY and FYNNEI. CDR3 length equals 14 residues. The CDR3 here is CDQGQGPSNYGYTF. The CDR3 DNA sequence: TGCGACCAAGGACAGGGGCCCTCTAACTATGGCTACACCTTC.

The chain is built from TRBV7-3 and TRBJ2-1; no firm D call. Germline V gene sequence: CDR1 SGHTA, CDR2 FQGTGA. Trimming took off 6 bases at V and 5 bases at J, with 11 bases between the two ends. CDR3 length: 13 amino acids. CDR3 DNA: TGTGCCAGCAGTCAAACCTCGGACAATGAGCAGTTCTTC. Translation: CASSQTSDNEQFF.

J is TRBJ1-3 and V is TRBV15; D is unresolved. With 4 bases removed from V and 0 bases from J, the gap between germline ends came to 10 bases. The length of the CDR3 is 15 residues. Germline V gene data show CDR1 as LNHNV and CDR2 as YYDKDF (reference sequence). The CDR3, as DNA: TGTGCCACCAGCATACCATCAGCCTCTGGAAACACCATATATTTT. Encoded protein: CATSIPSASGNTIYF.